A single sample is the source of the 30 T cell receptor beta chains below, sequenced in a study of control samples from healthy donors and cancer patients (TCRdb year 2020). Preparation of the library involved the immunoSEQ multiplex PCR assay. Entries here come from immuneACCESS through TCRdb and include only in-frame sequences with V and J called. Some clones fail to appear in such tables; in the studies checked, an unresolved V gene covers under half of the shortfall, and the cause of the remainder is unknown. The sample table holds about 120,000 clones, of which about 87% were seen once. The ten largest account for 3.4% of the sample. Material: blood. The receptors derive from a man aged 40-49 years in good health.

V usage is TRBV10-2 and J usage is TRBJ2-3; TRBD2 aligns across 12 bases. Germline values: CDR1 WSHSY, CDR2 SAAADI. This CDR3 region has 16 residues. Trimming at V came to 6 bases and at J to 6 bases, leaving 10 bases not matched to a gene. CDR3: CASSDGLAGSEDTQYF. The DNA of the CDR3 is TGCGCCAGCAGCGATGGACTAGCGGGGTCCGAGGATACGCAGTATTTT.

The chain carries TRBV3-1 (or the pseudogene TRBV3-2) and TRBJ2-7; D not certain. With 1 base removed from V and 3 bases from J, the gap between germline ends came to 7 bases. This CDR3 has 13 amino acids. Germline CDR1 reads LGHDT; CDR2 reads YNNKEL (reference sequence). The CDR3 coding sequence is TGTGCCAGCAGCCAAGTTAACAGCTACGAGCAGTACTTC. This sequence encodes CASSQVNSYEQYF.

This chain connects TRBV20-1 to TRBJ1-1; D is unresolved. V lost 0 bases and J 10 bases, leaving 6 bases between the germline ends. The CDR3 is 10 amino acids. CDR1 DFQATT and CDR2 SNEGSKA come from the germline V gene (reference sequence). The CDR3 sequence: CSARDKVAFF. The CDR3 DNA reads TGCAGTGCTAGAGATAAAGTAGCTTTCTTT.

V is TRBV5-6 and J is TRBJ1-3, with D uncertain. This CDR3 spans 16 amino acids. Germline CDR1 is SGHDT and CDR2 is YYEEEE. V shed 1 base and J shed 4 bases, with 15 bases lying between them. Here the CDR3 reads CASSLRYPQIGNTIYF. The CDR3 nucleotides are TGTGCCAGCAGCTTGCGATACCCCCAAATCGGAAACACCATATATTTT. The full variable domain, its missing parts supplied by reference TRBV5-6 and TRBJ1-3, is DAGVTQSPTHLIKTRGQQVTLRCSPKSGHDTVSWYQQALGQGPQFIFQYYEEEERQRGNFPDRFSGHQFPNYSSELNVNALLLGDSALYLCASSLRYPQIGNTIYFGEGSWLTVV.

The rearrangement joins TRBV24-1 to TRBJ1-4; D possibly corresponds to TRBD1 (6 bases). The CDR3 spans 16 residues. Between the trimmed V and J ends, which lost 10 bases and 6 bases, there was a span of 23 bases. Germline V gives CDR1 KGHDR, CDR2 SFDVKD. The CDR3 sequence is CATYRIFQGQDEKLFF. The CDR3 DNA sequence: TGTGCCACGTATCGTATTTTTCAGGGGCAAGATGAAAAACTGTTTTTT.

V gene TRBV24-1 combines with J gene TRBJ2-1, with 11 bases lining up with TRBD2. The CDR3 sequence is 15 residues long. The V segment lost 3 bases and the J segment 8 bases; nucleotides outside the gene matches: 5. Germline values: CDR1 KGHDR, CDR2 SFDVKD. CDR3 nucleotide sequence: TGTGCCACCAGTGATCTTAGCGGGGGGGCCTATGAGCAGTTCTTC. It yields the protein CATSDLSGGAYEQFF.

The chain has TRBV5-4 and TRBJ1-3; D gene ambiguous. V dropped 0 bases and J dropped 0 bases, with 7 bases sitting between them. Germline V gene lookup returns CDR1 SGHNT and CDR2 YYREEE (reference sequence). The CDR3 sequence is 15 residues long. The CDR3 DNA sequence: TGTGCCAGCAGCTTGGCTGGAACCTCTGGAAACACCATATATTTT. Its protein product is CASSLAGTSGNTIYF.

The gene calls are TRBV19 and TRBJ1-4; maybe TRBD1 (5 bases). Per germline, CDR1 LNHDA and CDR2 SQIVND (reference sequence). This CDR3 contains 12 residues. Trimming left V 1 base short and J 8 bases short, with 5 bases between. The CDR3 DNA is TGTGCCAGTAGTATAGGGACAGAAAAACTGTTTTTT. Translated, it gives CASSIGTEKLFF.

The chain carries TRBV9 and TRBJ1-1; 7 positions agree with TRBD1. V trimming: 0 bases; J trimming: 8 bases; junction bases outside the gene matches: 10. Per the germline V gene, CDR1 is SGDLS and CDR2 is YYNGEE. This CDR3 spans 15 amino acids. The DNA of the CDR3 is TGTGCCAGCAGCGTAGACGCAGGGGGGTATCAGGAAGCTTTCTTT. Protein sequence: CASSVDAGGYQEAFF.

V is TRBV24-1 and J is TRBJ1-2, with D maybe TRBD1 (5 bases). The CDR3 runs 13 residues. Between the trimmed V and J ends, which lost 1 base and 8 bases, there was a span of 10 bases. Germline CDR1 is KGHDR and CDR2 is SFDVKD. CDR3 DNA: TGTGCCACCAGTGATTTTACAGGCTCGGGCTACACCTTC. It is translated as CATSDFTGSGYTF.

The V gene is TRBV11-1, the J gene TRBJ2-7, with D tentatively TRBD1 (6 bases). This CDR3 contains 13 residues. The germline CDR1 and CDR2 sequences are SGHAT and FQDESV (reference sequence). Trimming left V 5 bases short and J 3 bases short, with 11 bases between. The chain's CDR3 is CASSGQGFYEQYF. DNA for the CDR3: TGTGCCAGCAGCGGCCAGGGGTTCTACGAGCAGTACTTC.

The V gene is TRBV20-1, the J gene TRBJ1-1; D is undetermined. The V and J ends lost 3 bases and 4 bases respectively, with 9 bases between them. Germline V gene data show CDR1 as DFQATT and CDR2 as SNEGSKA (reference sequence). This CDR3 spans 12 amino acids. For the CDR3, the DNA is TGCAGTGCTAGTTACACATCCACTGAAGCTTTCTTT. Translation gives CSASYTSTEAFF.

This chain connects TRBV12-5 to TRBJ1-1, with 11 bases fitting TRBD1. Germline CDR1 is LGHNT and CDR2 is FRNRAP. Trimming at V came to 5 bases and at J to 1 base, leaving 15 bases not matched to a gene. This CDR3 comprises 19 residues. CDR3: CASGPTPSGQGVKNTEAFF. The CDR3 bases are TGTGCTAGTGGTCCCACCCCTTCGGGACAGGGGGTAAAGAACACTGAAGCTTTCTTT. The whole variable domain, filled in from reference TRBV12-5 and TRBJ1-1, reads DARVTQTPRHKVTEMGQEVTMRCQPILGHNTVFWYRQTMMQGLELLAYFRNRAPLDDSGMPKDRFSAEMPDATLATLKIQPSEPRDSAVYFCASGPTPSGQGVKNTEAFFGQGTRLTVV.

The CDR3 region has the DNA TGTGCCAGCAGGGGCCAACAGGAGAGCACTGAAGCTTTCTTT. Protein sequence: CASRGQQESTEAFF. V usage is TRBV5-4 and J usage is TRBJ1-1; D might be TRBD1 (5 bases). V lost 5 bases to trimming and J lost 4 bases, with 15 bases between them. The CDR3 extends over 14 amino acids. CDR1 and CDR2 (germline): SGHNT, YYREEE (reference sequence).

The J gene is TRBJ1-2, the V gene TRBV20-1, with a possible D match to TRBD1 (5 bases). CDR3 size: 11 residues. Germline V CDR1 and CDR2: DFQATT, SNEGSKA (reference sequence). Deletions cut 5 bases from V and 5 bases from J, with 9 bases between. The CDR3 DNA reads TGCAGTGCTCCAGGGTTTTATGGCTACACCTTC. It codes for CSAPGFYGYTF.

This clone has a count of ten or more. Other DNA sequences within the sample encode an identical CDR3. The rearrangement uses TRBV19 and TRBJ1-3, with D unresolved. The V gene's germline CDR1 is LNHDA and CDR2 SQIVND (reference sequence). The ends were cut back, 8 bases at V and 0 bases at J, with 8 bases in the middle. The CDR3 has 13 residues. CDR3 in amino acids: CASSPGSGNTIYF. CDR3 in DNA: TGTGCCAGTTCCCCGGGCTCTGGAAACACCATATATTTT.

The CDR3 nucleotides are TGTGCCAGCAGCTTAGGAGGGGGGGTCAGACTTGACAATGAGCAGTTCTTC. Translation: CASSLGGGVRLDNEQFF. The chain uses TRBV11-3 and TRBJ2-1; possible D gene TRBD2, 7 bases. V was shortened by 1 base and J by 5 bases, with 18 bases between the two germline ends. Germline-derived CDR1 and CDR2 are SGHNT and YENEEA. This CDR3 is built from 17 residues. Full variable domain (remainder filled in from reference TRBV11-3 and TRBJ2-1): EAGVVQSPRYKIIEKKQPVAFWCNPISGHNTLYWYLQNLGQGPELLIRYENEEAVDDSQLPKDRFSAERLKGVDSTLKIQPAELGDSAVYLCASSLGGGVRLDNEQFFGPGTRLTVL.

The CDR3 coding sequence is TGTGCCAGCAGCTTTGCCCGGACAGTAATATATAATTCACCCCTCCACTTT. Protein product: CASSFARTVIYNSPLHF. The gene calls are TRBV5-6 and TRBJ1-6; perhaps TRBD1 as D (6 bases). V lost 2 bases, J lost 4 bases, and 16 bases lay in between. Germline V CDR1 and CDR2: SGHDT, YYEEEE. The CDR3 contains 17 residues.

The CDR3 here is CASRGRGKLFF. Here the CDR3 DNA reads TGTGCCAGCAGGGGGCGGGGAAAACTGTTTTTT. The chain joins TRBV7-9 to TRBJ1-4; a weak D match, TRBD1 (5 bases). V lost 6 bases and J 10 bases, leaving 9 bases between the germline ends. The CDR3 length is 11 residues. Germline values: CDR1 SEHNR, CDR2 FQNEAQ (reference sequence).

V gene TRBV7-2 combines with J gene TRBJ1-2; D is ambiguous. The germline CDR1 and CDR2 sequences are SGHTA and FQGNSA. This CDR3 is built from 12 residues. Trimming pared 5 bases from V and 6 bases from J, leaving 10 bases between. The DNA of the CDR3 is TGTGCCAGCAGCCTGGATTATCATGGCTACACCTTC. Translating gives CASSLDYHGYTF. The whole variable domain, filled in from reference TRBV7-2 and TRBJ1-2, reads GAGVSQSPSNKVTEKGKDVELRCDPISGHTALYWYRQSLGQGLEFLIYFQGNSAPDKSGLPSDRFSAERTGGSVSTLTIQRTQQEDSAVYLCASSLDYHGYTFGSGTRLTVV.

The rearrangement uses TRBV29-1 and TRBJ1-2; 7 positions agree with TRBD1. Looked up from germline, CDR1 is SQVTM and CDR2 is ANQGSEA. V lost 1 base, J lost 1 base, and 0 bases stayed unmatched. The CDR3 sequence is 13 residues long. CDR3 in amino acids: CSVEGQGNYGYTF. The DNA for the CDR3 is TGCAGCGTTGAAGGACAGGGTAACTATGGCTACACCTTC.

The chain uses TRBV4-3 and TRBJ2-5; D is unclear. This CDR3 is 13 amino acids long. V shed 1 base and J shed 3 bases, with 6 bases lying between them. In germline, CDR1 is LGHNA, CDR2 YSLEER. As DNA, the CDR3 is TGCGCCAGCAGCCAAGGGCCGGAAGAGACCCAGTACTTC. Protein product: CASSQGPEETQYF.

The table lists this clone with a count of one. The genes are TRBV10-3 and TRBJ1-6; 9 bases match TRBD1. Germline CDR1 and CDR2: ENHRY and SYGVKD. This CDR3 comprises 13 residues. V trimming: 6 bases; J trimming: 10 bases; junction bases outside the gene matches: 4. CDR3 nucleotide sequence: TGTGCCATCAGGGACAGGGGAGAATCACCCCTCCACTTT. It is translated as CAIRDRGESPLHF.

A note on this clone: The junction shows a germline mismatch at one end, possibly a read error. V is TRBV2 and J is TRBJ1-1; D is unclear. CDR3 length: 10 residues. Germline-derived CDR1 and CDR2 are SNHLY and FYNNEI. The chain's CDR3 is CASSDGQVSF. As DNA, the CDR3 is TGTGCCAGCAGTGACGGCCAGGTCAGTTTT.

The chain is built from TRBV5-1 and TRBJ2-3; 16 bases line up with TRBD2. Germline V gene data show CDR1 as SGHRS and CDR2 as YFSETQ. Trimming took 4 bases from V and 2 from J; bases not matched to a gene: 4. The CDR3 totals 17 residues. CDR3 amino acids: CASSLGLAGGTTDTQYF. CDR3 DNA: TGCGCCAGCAGCCTGGGACTAGCGGGGGGGACCACAGATACGCAGTATTTT.

The chain couples TRBV10-1 to TRBJ2-1; 9 bases are a match to TRBD2. Germline CDR1 WNHNN, CDR2 SYGVQD (reference sequence). The CDR3 sequence is 14 residues long. J lost 9 bases, V lost 0 bases, and 3 bases had no gene match. The CDR3 sequence is CASSESGTSREQFF. The CDR3 DNA is TGCGCCAGCAGTGAGTCCGGGACTAGCCGTGAGCAGTTCTTC.

At least ten counts were recorded for this clone. The V call is TRBV5-1, the J call TRBJ2-7; 7 bases align to TRBD2. Germline-derived CDR1 and CDR2 are SGHRS and YFSETQ. V dropped 0 bases and J dropped 2; count of bases not matched to a gene: 8. This CDR3 has 16 amino acids. Here the CDR3 reads CASSLAPPGGPYEQYF. For the CDR3, the DNA is TGCGCCAGCAGCTTGGCCCCTCCGGGGGGACCCTACGAGCAGTACTTC.

This chain connects TRBV6-1 to TRBJ2-7; TRBD1 matches at 10 bases. Looked up from germline, CDR1 is MNHNS and CDR2 is SASEGT. CDR3 length: 17 residues. The V and J ends lost 4 bases and 0 bases, in that order; junction bases with no gene match: 9. The CDR3 nucleotides are TGTGCCAGCAGTGGTCCGTCGACAGGGGGCACCTCCTACGAGCAGTACTTC. It yields the protein CASSGPSTGGTSYEQYF.

The chain has TRBV30 and TRBJ1-6; no reliable D call. Trimming stripped 1 base from V and 9 bases from J, with 10 bases between. Germline CDR1 reads GTSNPN; CDR2 reads SVGIG (reference sequence). There are 13 residues in the CDR3. CDR3 protein: CAWSDLSSSPLHF. In DNA, the CDR3 is TGTGCCTGGAGTGATCTTAGCAGTTCACCCCTCCACTTT.

The V call is TRBV7-9, the J call TRBJ1-4; TRBD1 matches at 7 bases. The V gene end was trimmed by 5 bases and the J gene end by 7 bases; junction bases not matched to a gene: 7. Germline CDR1 and CDR2: SEHNR and FQNEAQ (reference sequence). CDR3 size: 14 residues. The CDR3 nucleotides read TGTGCCAGCAGCCCAGGGGGAGGGGCTGAAAAACTGTTTTTT. Its protein product is CASSPGGGAEKLFF. The whole variable domain, remainder taken from reference TRBV7-9 and TRBJ1-4, is DTGVSQNPRHKITKRGQNVTFRCDPISEHNRLYWYRQTLGQGPEFLTYFQNEAQLEKSRLLSDRFSAERPKGSFSTLEIQRTEQGDSAMYLCASSPGGGAEKLFFGSGTQLSVL.